This entry features one TCR beta chain sequence. The sample comes from a study of control samples from healthy donors and cancer patients. The method was immunoSEQ multiplex PCR; TCRdb's version includes in-frame clones alone and lacks a portion of them. The sample lists about 27,000 clones, just over 90% occurring once. The receptor was derived from a man aged 45-65 years with lung cancer. Sequenced: PBMCs.

This CDR3 is CASRMTGAWVGDTEAFF. In DNA form, the CDR3 reads TGTGCCAGCAGGATGACAGGGGCCTGGGTGGGGGACACTGAAGCTTTCTTT. The chain carries TRBV7-2 and TRBJ1-1; 8 bases are shared with TRBD1. The CDR3 is made up of 17 amino acids. Trimming removed 6 bases from V and 3 bases from J; junction bases left unmatched: 15. Germline values: CDR1 SGHTA, CDR2 FQGNSA. Full variable domain (outside the CDR3, taken from reference TRBV7-2 and TRBJ1-1): GAGVSQSPSNKVTEKGKDVELRCDPISGHTALYWYRQSLGQGLEFLIYFQGNSAPDKSGLPSDRFSAERTGGSVSTLTIQRTQQEDSAVYLCASRMTGAWVGDTEAFFGQGTRLTVV.